These T cell receptor beta chains were read from a single sample in a study of Ad26.COV2.S vaccination and SARS-CoV-2 variants. Generated by immunoSEQ multiplex PCR, the TCRdb table keeps only in-frame clones and is missing some. Of about 390,000 clones in the sample, about 90% are singletons; the top ten hold about 1.6%. The sequences come from peripheral blood, collected in a trial of Ad26.COV2.S vaccine versus placebo. These receptors came from a person aged 18 to 65 who received the Ad26.COV2.S COVID-19 vaccine or a placebo. Each CDR3 is given with its conserved first and last residue. A D gene is named only where the DNA matches it firmly. Some rows have no size entry. The others give once, few or many, or a class for an expanded clone.

NA TRBJ1-2 TRBV5-6 NA TGTGCCAGCAGCTTGGGGGACCTTAACTATGGCTACACCTTC CASSLGDLNYGYTF
NA TRBJ2-3 TRBV19 NA TGTGCCAGTAGTATCGGTAGCGGCCACCCCGATACGCAGTATTTT CASSIGSGHPDTQYF
NA TRBJ1-3 TRBV7-2 NA TGTGCCAGCAGCTTAGCCCGGAGCTCTGGAAACACCATATATTTT CASSLARSSGNTIYF
NA TRBJ1-2 TRBV5-5 TRBD1 TGTGCCAGCAGCTTTGACAGGGGCCGGGGCTACACCTTC CASSFDRGRGYTF
NA TRBJ2-3 TRBV7-9 NA TGTGCCAGCAGCTCGATCGGTATGGCAGATACGCAGTATTTT CASSSIGMADTQYF
NA TRBJ1-5 TRBV7-2 NA TGTGCCAGCAGCTTACAGACAGATCAGCCCCAGCATTTT CASSLQTDQPQHF
NA TRBJ2-3 TRBV3-1/TRBV3-2 TRBD1 TGTGCCAGCAGGATGGACAGGGGAGAGGAAGATACGCAGTATTTT CASRMDRGEEDTQYF
NA TRBJ1-1 TRBV7-8 NA TGTGCCAGCAGCTACCGGGGCTTCATGAACACTGAAGCTTTCTTT CASSYRGFMNTEAFF
NA TRBJ1-4 TRBV19 TRBD1 TGTGCCAGTAACAGGGGGGCAGGGGGAGAAAAACTGTTTTTT CASNRGAGGEKLFF
NA TRBJ2-1 TRBV6-4 TRBD1 TGTGCCAGCAGTGTAGGGACAGGGTTCAATGAGCAGTTCTTC CASSVGTGFNEQFF
few TRBJ2-2 TRBV7-6 TRBD2 TGTGCCAGCAGCTTAGCCGGGACTACTCGTAACACCGGGGAGCTGTTTTTT CASSLAGTTRNTGELFF
NA TRBJ2-7 TRBV7-2 TRBD2 TGTGCCAGCAGCTTCGGACTAGCGGGGGTCGAGCAGTACTTC CASSFGLAGVEQYF